These T cell receptor beta chains were read from a single sample in a study of shared clonotypes between healthy human individuals. Data came from immunoSEQ multiplex PCR; TCRdb stores just in-frame clones and leaves some out. The sample has roughly 1,500,000 clones; about 98.5% are singletons. The sample taken for sequencing was naive CD4+ T cells sorted from blood. The source of these receptors is a young man in good health. The CDR3 runs from the conserved cysteine through the conserved F or W. The D gene is left open where the match is weak.

j_gene | v_gene | d_gene | CDR3aa
TRBJ1-4 | TRBV6-1 | - | CASRNRRPSNEKLFF
TRBJ2-2 | TRBV10-2 | - | CASSEPGARYGELFF
TRBJ1-5 | TRBV10-3 | - | CASKDSFLNQPQHF
TRBJ2-4 | TRBV5-1 | - | CASSLAGTGNIQYF
TRBJ1-5 | TRBV7-2 | - | CASSYRVARGQPQHF
TRBJ2-5 | TRBV27 | TRBD2 | CASSPWEGEGLGTQYF
TRBJ1-1 | TRBV7-2 | - | CASSFQGGVGTEAFF
TRBJ2-7 | TRBV5-6 | - | CASTPRGANYEQYF
TRBJ2-3 | TRBV6-4 | - | CASRTEMGTDTQYF
TRBJ1-5 | TRBV2 | - | CASSGTGGQPQHF
TRBJ1-2 | TRBV2 | - | CATYRAPGNYGYTF
TRBJ1-5 | TRBV10-3 | - | CATQGLNSNQPQHF
TRBJ2-7 | TRBV5-4 | TRBD1 | CASSLWTGDREQYF
TRBJ2-3 | TRBV13 | TRBD2 | CASSLAGTDTQYF
TRBJ2-1 | TRBV18 | - | CASSQQGPNEQFF